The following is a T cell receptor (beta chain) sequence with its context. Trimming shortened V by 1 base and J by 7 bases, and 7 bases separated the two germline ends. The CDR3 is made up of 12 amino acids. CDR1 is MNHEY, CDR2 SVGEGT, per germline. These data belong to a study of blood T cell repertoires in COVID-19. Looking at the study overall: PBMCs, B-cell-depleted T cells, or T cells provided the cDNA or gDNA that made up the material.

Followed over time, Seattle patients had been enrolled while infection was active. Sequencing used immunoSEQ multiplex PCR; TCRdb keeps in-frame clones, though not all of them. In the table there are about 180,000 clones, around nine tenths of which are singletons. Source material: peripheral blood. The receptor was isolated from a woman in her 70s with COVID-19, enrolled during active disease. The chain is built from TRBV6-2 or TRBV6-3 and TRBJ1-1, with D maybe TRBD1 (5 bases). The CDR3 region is CASSYFDSEAFF. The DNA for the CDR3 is TGTGCCAGCAGTTACTTCGACAGTGAAGCTTTCTTT.